The text below deals with one TCR beta chain. Its antigen is not known. Here immunoSEQ multiplex PCR was the method, and the copy in TCRdb shows in-frame clones only, minus some. The repertoire holds 760,000 or so clones, with around 96% as singletons. This record comes from a study of shared clonotypes between healthy human individuals. Study results and caveats: Clonotypes which were not shared had lower generation probabilities than clonotypes that all four donors shared.

Germline V gene sequence: CDR1 LNHNV, CDR2 YYDKDF (reference sequence). This CDR3 spans 12 amino acids. V lost 3 bases, J lost 3 bases, and 3 bases lay in between. Naive CD8 isolation took CD45RO-negative cells positively selected for CCR7 and excluded terminally differentiated effector memory CD45RA+ cells. Sequencing was done on a sample of naive CD8+ T cells sorted from blood. This TCR derives from a man in his thirties or forties in good health. This chain joins TRBV15 and TRBJ2-1, with D hard to call. CDR3 protein: CATSSIYNEQFF. The CDR3 region has the DNA TGTGCCACCAGCAGTATCTACAATGAGCAGTTCTTC.